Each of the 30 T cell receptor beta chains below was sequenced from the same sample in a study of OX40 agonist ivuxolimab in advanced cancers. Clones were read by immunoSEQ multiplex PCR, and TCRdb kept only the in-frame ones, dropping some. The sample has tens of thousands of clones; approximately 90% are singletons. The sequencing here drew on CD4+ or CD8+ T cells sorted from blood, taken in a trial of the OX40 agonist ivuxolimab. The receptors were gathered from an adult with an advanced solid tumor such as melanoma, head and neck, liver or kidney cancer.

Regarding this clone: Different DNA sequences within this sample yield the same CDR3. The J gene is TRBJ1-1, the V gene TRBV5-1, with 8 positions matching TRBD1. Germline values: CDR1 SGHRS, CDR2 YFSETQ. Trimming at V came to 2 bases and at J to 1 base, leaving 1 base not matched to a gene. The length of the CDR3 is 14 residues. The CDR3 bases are TGCGCCAGCAGCTTAGGGACAGGGAACACTGAAGCTTTCTTT. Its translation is CASSLGTGNTEAFF.

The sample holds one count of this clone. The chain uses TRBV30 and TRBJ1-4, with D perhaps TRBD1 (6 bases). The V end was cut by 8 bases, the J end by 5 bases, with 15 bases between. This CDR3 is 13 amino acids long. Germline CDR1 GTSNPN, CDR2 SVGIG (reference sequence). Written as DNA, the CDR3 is TGTGCCGGGATCAGGGGTAACAATGAAAAACTGTTTTTT. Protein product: CAGIRGNNEKLFF.

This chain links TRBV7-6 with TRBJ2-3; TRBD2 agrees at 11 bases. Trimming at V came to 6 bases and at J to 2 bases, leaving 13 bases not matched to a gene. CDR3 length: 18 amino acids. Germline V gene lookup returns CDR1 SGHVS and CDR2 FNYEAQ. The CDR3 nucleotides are TGTGCCAGCAGTGGGGTTCGGACTAGCGGGCTTTTCACAGATACGCAGTATTTT. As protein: CASSGVRTSGLFTDTQYF.

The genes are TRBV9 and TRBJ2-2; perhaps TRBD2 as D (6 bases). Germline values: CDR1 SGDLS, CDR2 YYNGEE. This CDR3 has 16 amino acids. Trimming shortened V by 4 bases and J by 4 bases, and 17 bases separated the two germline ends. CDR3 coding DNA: TGTGCCAGCAGCCCTGGTGAGGCGGGGATCACCGGGGAGCTGTTTTTT. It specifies CASSPGEAGITGELFF.

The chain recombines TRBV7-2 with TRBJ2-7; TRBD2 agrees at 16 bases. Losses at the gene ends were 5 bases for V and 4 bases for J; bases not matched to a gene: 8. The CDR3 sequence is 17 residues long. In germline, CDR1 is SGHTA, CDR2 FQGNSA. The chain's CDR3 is CASSKGLAGGPWYEQYF. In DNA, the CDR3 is TGTGCCAGCAGCAAGGGACTAGCGGGAGGGCCATGGTACGAGCAGTACTTC.

The CDR3 here is CASSFGQGPGELFF. The CDR3 DNA sequence: TGCGCCAGCAGCTTTGGGCAGGGACCAGGGGAGCTGTTTTTT. The rearrangement joins TRBV5-1 to TRBJ2-2; D is possibly TRBD1 or TRBD2 (5 bases each). In germline, CDR1 is SGHRS, CDR2 YFSETQ. Trimming took 2 bases from V and 8 from J, leaving 13 bases between them. The CDR3 has 14 amino acids.

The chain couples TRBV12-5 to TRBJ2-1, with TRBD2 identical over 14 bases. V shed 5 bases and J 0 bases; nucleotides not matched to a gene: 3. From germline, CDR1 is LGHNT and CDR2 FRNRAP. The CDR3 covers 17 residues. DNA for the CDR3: TGTGCTAGTGGTAAAGGGACTAGCGGGAGCTCCTACAATGAGCAGTTCTTC. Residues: CASGKGTSGSSYNEQFF.

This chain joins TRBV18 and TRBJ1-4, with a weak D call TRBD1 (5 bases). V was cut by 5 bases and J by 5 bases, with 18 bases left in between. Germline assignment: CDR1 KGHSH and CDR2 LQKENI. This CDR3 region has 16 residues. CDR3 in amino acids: CASSSLTGTTNEKLFF. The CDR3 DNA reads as TGTGCCAGCTCATCCCTTACCGGGACCACCAATGAAAAACTGTTTTTT. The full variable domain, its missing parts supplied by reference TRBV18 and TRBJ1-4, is NAGVMQNPRHLVRRRGQEARLRCSPMKGHSHVYWYRQLPEEGLKFMVYLQKENIIDESGMPKERFSAEFPKEGPSILRIQQVVRGDSAAYFCASSSLTGTTNEKLFFGSGTQLSVL.

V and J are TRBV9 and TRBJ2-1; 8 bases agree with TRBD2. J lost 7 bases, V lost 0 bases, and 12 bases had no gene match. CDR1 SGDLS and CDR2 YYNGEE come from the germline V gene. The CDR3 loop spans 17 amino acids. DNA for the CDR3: TGTGCCAGCAGCGTAGGCCTATGGAGCGGGAGAGGGAATGAGCAGTTCTTC. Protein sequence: CASSVGLWSGRGNEQFF.

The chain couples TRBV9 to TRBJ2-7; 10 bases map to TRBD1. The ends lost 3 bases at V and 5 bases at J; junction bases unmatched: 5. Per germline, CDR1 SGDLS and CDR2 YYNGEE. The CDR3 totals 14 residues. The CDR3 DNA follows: TGTGCCAGCAGCGAGGGGACAGGGGTACACGAGCAGTACTTC. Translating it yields CASSEGTGVHEQYF. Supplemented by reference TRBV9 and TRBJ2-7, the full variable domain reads DSGVTQTPKHLITATGQRVTLRCSPRSGDLSVYWYQQSLDQGLQFLIQYYNGEERAKGNILERFSAQQFPDLHSELNLSSLELGDSALYFCASSEGTGVHEQYFGPGTRLTVT.

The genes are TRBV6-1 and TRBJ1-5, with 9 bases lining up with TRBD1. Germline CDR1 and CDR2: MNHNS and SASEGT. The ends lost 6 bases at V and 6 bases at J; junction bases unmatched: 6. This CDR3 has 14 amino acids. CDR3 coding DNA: TGTGCCAGCAGCCGCGGGACAGGGTTTCAGCCCCAGCATTTT. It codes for CASSRGTGFQPQHF.

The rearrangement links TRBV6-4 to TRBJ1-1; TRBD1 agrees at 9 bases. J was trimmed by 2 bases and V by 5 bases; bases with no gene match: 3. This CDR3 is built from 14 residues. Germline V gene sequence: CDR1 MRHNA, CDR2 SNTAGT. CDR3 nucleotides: TGTGCCAGCAGTCCGGACAGGGGTAACACTGAAGCTTTCTTT. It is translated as CASSPDRGNTEAFF.

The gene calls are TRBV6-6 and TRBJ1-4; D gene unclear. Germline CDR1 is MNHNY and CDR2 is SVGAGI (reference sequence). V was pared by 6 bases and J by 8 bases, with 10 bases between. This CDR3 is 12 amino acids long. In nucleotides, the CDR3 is TGTGCCAGCAGCTCCCCTTCGGAAAAACTGTTTTTT. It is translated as CASSSPSEKLFF.

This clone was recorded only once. The CDR3 DNA reads as TGTGCCAGCAGCTCGGGACTAGCGGCTTTCAGGTCCACAGATACGCAGTATTTT. Its translation: CASSSGLAAFRSTDTQYF. The J gene is TRBJ2-3, the V gene TRBV11-2; 11 nucleotides agree with TRBD2. The CDR3 covers 18 residues. Trimming removed 4 bases from V and 2 bases from J; junction bases left unmatched: 11. Per the germline V gene, CDR1 is SGHAT and CDR2 is FQNNGV.

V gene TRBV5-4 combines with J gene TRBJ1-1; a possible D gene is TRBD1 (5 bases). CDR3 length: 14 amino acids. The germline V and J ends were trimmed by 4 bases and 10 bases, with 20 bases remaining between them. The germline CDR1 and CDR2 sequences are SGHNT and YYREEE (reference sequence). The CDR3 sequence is CASSPEAAGRTAFF. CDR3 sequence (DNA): TGTGCCAGCAGCCCCGAAGCAGCGGGGCGTACAGCTTTCTTT.

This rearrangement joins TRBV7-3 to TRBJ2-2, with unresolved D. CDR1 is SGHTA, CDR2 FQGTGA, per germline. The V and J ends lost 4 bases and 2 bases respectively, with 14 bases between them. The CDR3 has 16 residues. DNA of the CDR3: TGTGCCAGCAGCTCCCCCATAGGAACTAACACCGGGGAGCTGTTTTTT. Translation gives CASSSPIGTNTGELFF.

CDR3 loop: CASSLLPGQGVGAQYF. CDR3 bases: TGTGCCAGTAGTTTACTACCGGGACAGGGGGTAGGGGCCCAGTACTTC. The chain is built from TRBV19 and TRBJ2-5; the match to TRBD1 covers 11 bases. Trimming cost V 5 bases and J 9 bases; bases outside gene matches: 14. Germline values: CDR1 LNHDA, CDR2 SQIVND (reference sequence). There are 16 residues in the CDR3.

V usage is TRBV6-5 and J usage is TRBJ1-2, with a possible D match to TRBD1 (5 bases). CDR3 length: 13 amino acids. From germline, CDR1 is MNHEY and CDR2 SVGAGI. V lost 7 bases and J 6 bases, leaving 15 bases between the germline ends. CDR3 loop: CASTNGGRNGYTF. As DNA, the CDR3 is TGTGCCAGCACTAATGGGGGGAGAAATGGCTACACCTTC.

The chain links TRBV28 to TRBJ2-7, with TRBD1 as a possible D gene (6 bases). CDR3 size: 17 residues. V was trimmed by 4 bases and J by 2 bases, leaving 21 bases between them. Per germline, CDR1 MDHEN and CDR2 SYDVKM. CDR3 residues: CASSSPRGLPVTYEQYF. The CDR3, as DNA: TGTGCCAGCAGTTCTCCCAGGGGCTTGCCCGTGACCTACGAGCAGTACTTC.

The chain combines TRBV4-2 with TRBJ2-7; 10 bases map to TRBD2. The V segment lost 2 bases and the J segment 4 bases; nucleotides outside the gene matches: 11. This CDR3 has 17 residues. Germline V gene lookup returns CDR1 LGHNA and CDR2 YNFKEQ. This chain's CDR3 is CASSQLAGVSIEYEQYF. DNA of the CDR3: TGTGCCAGCAGCCAACTAGCGGGAGTCAGTATCGAATACGAGCAGTACTTC.

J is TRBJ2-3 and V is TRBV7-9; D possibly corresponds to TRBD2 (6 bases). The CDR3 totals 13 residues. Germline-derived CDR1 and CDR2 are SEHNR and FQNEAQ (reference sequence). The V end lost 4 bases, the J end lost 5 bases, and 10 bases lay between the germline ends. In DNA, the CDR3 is TGTGCCAGCAGCTCCGCTAGCGTAGATACGCAGTATTTT. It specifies CASSSASVDTQYF.

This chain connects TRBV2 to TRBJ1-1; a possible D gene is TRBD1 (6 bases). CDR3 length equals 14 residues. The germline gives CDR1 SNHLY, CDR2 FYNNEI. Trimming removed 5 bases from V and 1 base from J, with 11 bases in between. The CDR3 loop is CASSLQGRNTEAFF. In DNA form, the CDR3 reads TGTGCCAGCAGTCTGCAGGGGCGGAACACTGAAGCTTTCTTT.

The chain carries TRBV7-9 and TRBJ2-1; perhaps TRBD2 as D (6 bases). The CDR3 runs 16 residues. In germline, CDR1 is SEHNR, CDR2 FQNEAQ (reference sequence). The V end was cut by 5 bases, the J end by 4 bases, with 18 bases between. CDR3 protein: CASSRVGVSGYNEQFF. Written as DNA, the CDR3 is TGTGCCAGCAGCCGCGTGGGGGTTAGCGGATACAATGAGCAGTTCTTC.

Written as DNA, the CDR3 is TGCGCCAGCAGCTTGAGTTCAGGGGGCGCGAATGGCTACACCTTC. Protein product: CASSLSSGGANGYTF. V gene TRBV5-1 combines with J gene TRBJ1-2; 8 bases fit TRBD1. CDR1 and CDR2 from the germline V gene are SGHRS and YFSETQ. The trim removed 1 base at V and 6 bases at J, leaving 8 bases unmatched. CDR3 size: 15 residues.

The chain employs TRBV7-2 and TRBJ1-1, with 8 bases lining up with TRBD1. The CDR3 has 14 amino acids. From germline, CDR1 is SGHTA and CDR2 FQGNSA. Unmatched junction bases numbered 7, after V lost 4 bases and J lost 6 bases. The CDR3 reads CASSSSDRGPEAFF. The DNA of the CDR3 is TGTGCCAGCAGCTCATCTGACAGGGGTCCTGAAGCTTTCTTT.

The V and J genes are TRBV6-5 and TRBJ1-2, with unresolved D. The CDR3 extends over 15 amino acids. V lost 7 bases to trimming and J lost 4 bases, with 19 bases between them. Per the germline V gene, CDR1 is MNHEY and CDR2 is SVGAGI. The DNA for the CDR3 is TGTGCCAGCACCCCGAGCATGTTGAGTACCTATGGCTACACCTTC. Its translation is CASTPSMLSTYGYTF.

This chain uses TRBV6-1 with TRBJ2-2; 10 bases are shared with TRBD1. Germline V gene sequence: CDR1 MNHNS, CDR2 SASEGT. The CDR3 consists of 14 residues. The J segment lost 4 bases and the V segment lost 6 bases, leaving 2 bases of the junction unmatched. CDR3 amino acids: CASSRQGATGELFF. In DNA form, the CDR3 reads TGTGCCAGCAGCCGACAGGGGGCCACCGGGGAGCTGTTTTTT.

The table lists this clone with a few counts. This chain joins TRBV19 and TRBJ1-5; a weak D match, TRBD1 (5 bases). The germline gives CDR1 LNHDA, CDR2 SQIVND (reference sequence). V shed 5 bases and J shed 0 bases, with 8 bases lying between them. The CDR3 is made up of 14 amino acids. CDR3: CASSPTVSNQPQHF. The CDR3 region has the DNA TGTGCCAGTAGTCCGACAGTTAGCAATCAGCCCCAGCATTTT.

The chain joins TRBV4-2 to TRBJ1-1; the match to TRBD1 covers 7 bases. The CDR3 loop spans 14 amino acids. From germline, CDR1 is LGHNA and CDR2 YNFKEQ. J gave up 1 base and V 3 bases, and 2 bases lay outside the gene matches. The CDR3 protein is CASSHGQENTEAFF. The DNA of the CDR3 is TGTGCCAGCAGCCACGGACAGGAGAACACTGAAGCTTTCTTT.

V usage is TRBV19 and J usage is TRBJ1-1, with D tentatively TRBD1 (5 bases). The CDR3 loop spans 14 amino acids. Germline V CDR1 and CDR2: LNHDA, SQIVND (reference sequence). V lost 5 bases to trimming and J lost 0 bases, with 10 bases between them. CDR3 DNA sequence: TGTGCCAGTAGTCTTGACAGAATGAACACTGAAGCTTTCTTT. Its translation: CASSLDRMNTEAFF.